This T cell receptor (beta chain) was profiled in a study of T cell changes during pregnancy in multiple sclerosis. The CDR3 consists of 15 residues. Between the trimmed V and J ends, which lost 4 bases and 2 bases, there was a span of 15 bases. Germline V gives CDR1 SGHDT, CDR2 YYEEEE. Produced via immunoSEQ multiplex PCR; TCRdb's table is partial and in-frame only. The sample consists of about 46,000 clones, 75% to 95% of them appearing once. This receptor was taken from a female donor with multiple sclerosis, enrolled in a pregnancy study. The chain is built from TRBV5-6 and TRBJ1-2; no clear D gene. The input for sequencing was CD8+ T cells from peripheral blood mononuclear cells, taken after pregnancy. The CDR3 sequence is CASSRTSALNYGYTF. CDR3 DNA: TGTGCCAGCAGCCGCACGTCCGCCCTAAACTATGGCTACACCTTC.